Listed below are T cell receptor beta chains from one sample, sequenced in a study of T cell responses to AZD1222 COVID-19 vaccine. The protocol was immunoSEQ multiplex PCR, while the TCRdb copy is restricted to in-frame clones and leaves out a portion. The data hold 150,000 to 200,000 clones, with under 95% observed a single time. The specimen was peripheral blood, collected 28 days after the second AZD1222 dose. These receptors all stem from an adult who received the AZD1222 COVID-19 vaccine. Both conserved end residues are part of each CDR3. The D gene is left open where the match is weak. Clone size is shown for a subset of rows, as once, few, many or a class of expanded clone.

j_call v_call d_call cdr3_length clone_size cdr3_aa cdr3_nt
TRBJ1-2 TRBV4-1 TRBD1 15 . CASSQGQPQGYGYTF TGCGCCAGCAGCCAGGGACAGCCCCAGGGGTATGGCTACACCTTC
TRBJ1-2 TRBV6-2/TRBV6-3 TRBD1 14 . CASSSFGTGYGYTF TGTGCCAGCAGTTCGTTCGGGACAGGGTATGGCTACACCTTC
TRBJ2-5 TRBV2 TRBD2 15 . CASSEGTSDQETQYF TGTGCCAGCAGTGAAGGGACTAGCGACCAAGAGACCCAGTACTTC
TRBJ2-5 TRBV12-3/TRBV12-4 . 13 . CASSLQNGETQYF TGTGCCAGCAGTTTACAGAATGGGGAGACCCAGTACTTC
TRBJ1-2 TRBV14 TRBD1 19 few CASSHKEGGAALVSYGYTF TGTGCCAGCAGCCATAAGGAAGGGGGCGCCGCTCTGGTTAGCTATGGCTACACCTTC
TRBJ2-7 TRBV7-6 . 15 few CASSSIQGRSYEQYF TGTGCCAGCAGCTCAATACAGGGAAGGTCCTACGAGCAGTACTTC
TRBJ2-7 TRBV4-2 TRBD2 14 once CASSPSGNSYEQYF TGTGCCAGCAGCCCTAGCGGCAATTCCTACGAGCAGTACTTC
TRBJ1-4 TRBV5-1 TRBD1 16 . CASSWGQDSTNEKLFF TGCGCCAGCAGCTGGGGACAGGACTCAACTAATGAAAAACTGTTTTTT
TRBJ2-7 TRBV29-1 . 11 . CSVRANYEQYF TGCAGCGTGAGGGCCAACTACGAGCAGTACTTC
TRBJ1-2 TRBV12-3/TRBV12-4 . 11 . CASSADLSYTF TGTGCCAGCAGCGCCGATTTATCATACACCTTC
TRBJ2-3 TRBV6-4 TRBD2 13 . CASSDLAGATQYF TGTGCCAGCAGTGACCTAGCGGGAGCAACGCAGTATTTT
TRBJ2-7 TRBV20-1 . 13 . CSASGSEFYEQYF TGCAGTGCTAGTGGCTCGGAGTTCTACGAGCAGTACTTC
TRBJ2-3 TRBV11-2 . 13 . CASSWGGTDTQYF TGTGCCAGCAGCTGGGGGGGCACAGATACGCAGTATTTT
TRBJ1-5 TRBV9 . 15 few CASSGGGGSNQPQHF TGTGCCAGCAGCGGAGGGGGGGGCAGCAATCAGCCCCAGCATTTT
TRBJ1-4 TRBV30 . 12 . CAWSVGGEKLFF TGTGCCTGGAGTGTGGGTGGAGAAAAACTGTTTTTT
TRBJ2-1 TRBV7-6 TRBD2 11 . CASSLAGGPFF TGTGCCAGCAGTTTAGCGGGAGGCCCGTTCTTC
TRBJ2-1 TRBV4-2 . 16 . CASSRRADYNYNEQFF TGTGCCAGCAGCCGCAGAGCGGACTATAACTACAATGAGCAGTTCTTC
TRBJ2-7 TRBV7-6 TRBD2 15 . CASSFLGPTGGEQYF TGTGCCAGCAGCTTTTTAGGACCGACGGGGGGGGAGCAGTACTTC